The 14 T cell receptor beta chains below come from one sample, sequenced in a study of shared clonotypes between healthy human individuals. Profiling relied on immunoSEQ multiplex PCR, and the TCRdb table lists in-frame clones only, not all of them. The table shows around 2.5 million clones, with approximately 94% occurring only once. Sequenced: naive CD4+ T cells from PBMCs. Subset given: CD45RA+ positively selected. The receptors derive from a man aged 18-30 years in good health. Some clones in this sample may be carry-over from other donors' samples.

The chain links TRBV6-1 to TRBJ2-7; weak D call: TRBD1 (6 bases). Germline CDR1 MNHNS, CDR2 SASEGT. Between the trimmed V and J ends, which lost 6 bases and 4 bases, there was a span of 10 bases. The CDR3 covers 12 residues. The CDR3 loop is CASSRGQYEQYF. The CDR3 DNA is TGTGCCAGCAGCCGAGGACAGTACGAGCAGTACTTC.

The J gene is TRBJ1-2, the V gene TRBV28; D gene unclear. The germline V gene has CDR1 MDHEN and CDR2 SYDVKM. The CDR3 extends over 15 amino acids. V lost 2 bases and J 3 bases, leaving 13 bases between the germline ends. CDR3 loop: CASSLGGLEYYGYTF. Here the CDR3 DNA reads TGTGCCAGCAGTTTAGGTGGGCTCGAGTACTATGGCTACACCTTC.

The V gene is TRBV5-1, the J gene TRBJ2-7; weak D call: TRBD1 (5 bases). Germline assignment: CDR1 SGHRS and CDR2 YFSETQ. Trimming left V 0 bases short and J 3 bases short, with 16 bases between. This CDR3 is built from 16 residues. CDR3 DNA: TGCGCCAGCAGCTTGGAGGGGTCCGCCGGATTCTACGAGCAGTACTTC. The encoded protein is CASSLEGSAGFYEQYF.

The V and J genes are TRBV10-2 and TRBJ1-5, with D hard to call. This CDR3 has 18 residues. Trimming stripped 2 bases from V and 0 bases from J, with 17 bases between. The V gene's germline CDR1 is WSHSY and CDR2 SAAADI. CDR3 sequence (DNA): TGCGCCAGCAGTGAGCCTGGATCATACTTTTATAGCAATCAGCCCCAGCATTTT. Residues: CASSEPGSYFYSNQPQHF.

This clone was counted between two and nine times. The chain recombines TRBV7-9 with TRBJ1-3; unclear D gene. Trimming left V 7 bases short and J 6 bases short, with 13 bases between. Per germline, CDR1 SEHNR and CDR2 FQNEAQ (reference sequence). This CDR3 comprises 13 residues. The CDR3 protein is CASTPIGENTIYF. The DNA of the CDR3 is TGTGCCAGCACCCCCATCGGGGAAAACACCATATATTTT.

This chain links TRBV6-1 with TRBJ2-3, with D perhaps given as TRBD1 or TRBD2 (7 bases each). The germline gives CDR1 MNHNS, CDR2 SASEGT. Trimming cost V 0 bases and J 7 bases, with 17 bases left between them. The CDR3 sequence is 16 residues long. CDR3 DNA: TGTGCCAGCAGTGAAGCAAGTCTCAGGGGGGGCTATACGCAGTATTTT. Amino acid sequence: CASSEASLRGGYTQYF.

The genes are TRBV2 and TRBJ2-5; TRBD1 agrees at 10 bases. In germline, CDR1 is SNHLY, CDR2 FYNNEI. Germline trimming cut 8 bases from V and 3 bases from J; bases unmatched to any gene: 3. This CDR3 spans 13 amino acids. The CDR3 DNA reads as TGTGCCAGCTACGGGACAGGGGAAGAGACCCAGTACTTC. Its protein product is CASYGTGEETQYF.

The rearrangement joins TRBV6-1 to TRBJ1-5, with TRBD1 as a possible D gene (6 bases). V shed 4 bases and J shed 0 bases, with 13 bases lying between them. CDR3 length equals 16 residues. The germline gives CDR1 MNHNS, CDR2 SASEGT. For the CDR3, the DNA is TGTGCCAGCAGTGTGGACAGCTTTTATAGCAATCAGCCCCAGCATTTT. Encoded protein: CASSVDSFYSNQPQHF.

The chain uses TRBV18 and TRBJ1-4; weak D call: TRBD1 (6 bases). Trimming left V 4 bases short and J 0 bases short, with 9 bases between. The CDR3 is made up of 15 amino acids. CDR1 KGHSH and CDR2 LQKENI come from the germline V gene. CDR3 region: CASSLGQSTNEKLFF. As DNA, the CDR3 is TGTGCCAGCTCACTCGGACAGTCAACTAATGAAAAACTGTTTTTT.

J is TRBJ2-5 and V is TRBV18, with D possibly being TRBD2 (6 bases). The CDR3 is 15 amino acids. V was clipped by 4 bases and J by 2 bases, with 14 bases between them. The germline V gene has CDR1 KGHSH and CDR2 LQKENI. The CDR3 reads CASSHQVRGQETQYF. As DNA, the CDR3 is TGTGCCAGCTCACACCAAGTGCGGGGACAAGAGACCCAGTACTTC. The full variable domain, with the rest looked up from reference TRBV18 and TRBJ2-5, is NAGVMQNPRHLVRRRGQEARLRCSPMKGHSHVYWYRQLPEEGLKFMVYLQKENIIDESGMPKERFSAEFPKEGPSILRIQQVVRGDSAAYFCASSHQVRGQETQYFGPGTRLLVL.

This chain joins TRBV2 and TRBJ1-4; no clear D. The germline V gene encodes CDR1 SNHLY and CDR2 FYNNEI. The CDR3 length is 15 residues. Trimming cost V 1 base and J 5 bases, with 11 bases left between them. The CDR3 DNA reads TGTGCCAGCAGTGAAGGGCCGGGTTTCAATGAAAAACTGTTTTTT. The encoded protein is CASSEGPGFNEKLFF.

The chain joins TRBV9 to TRBJ2-3; the match to TRBD2 covers 7 bases. Trimming cost V 4 bases and J 4 bases; bases outside gene matches: 9. Looked up from germline, CDR1 is SGDLS and CDR2 is YYNGEE. The CDR3 is 15 residues long. This chain's CDR3 is CASSFRDYSPDTQYF. The CDR3 nucleotides read TGTGCCAGCAGCTTCCGGGACTATAGCCCAGATACGCAGTATTTT.

The chain joins TRBV30 to TRBJ1-1; D is perhaps TRBD1 (5 bases). With 0 bases removed from V and 0 bases from J, the gap between germline ends came to 11 bases. Per germline, CDR1 GTSNPN and CDR2 SVGIG (reference sequence). The CDR3 contains 15 residues. The CDR3 loop reads CAWSVRIQVNTEAFF. The DNA for the CDR3 is TGTGCCTGGAGTGTGAGAATACAGGTGAACACTGAAGCTTTCTTT.

This chain connects TRBV6-5 to TRBJ2-3, with 7 bases fitting TRBD1. The CDR3 covers 16 residues. J gave up 2 bases and V 4 bases, and 9 bases lay outside the gene matches. Germline V gene data show CDR1 as MNHEY and CDR2 as SVGAGI. The CDR3 region is CASSLGFTGVTDTQYF. CDR3 bases: TGTGCCAGCAGTTTGGGTTTCACAGGGGTCACAGATACGCAGTATTTT.